This T cell receptor (beta chain) was sequenced during a study of shared clonotypes between healthy human individuals. Study overall: Per donor, three plates held CD4 naive cells, three held CD4 memory, two held CD8 naive and one held CD8 memory.

The assay was run at deep level. The table came from immunoSEQ multiplex PCR; TCRdb's copy has only in-frame clones and leaves some out. The repertoire holds a few million clones, with about nine tenths as singletons. The V segment lost 3 bases and the J segment 6 bases; nucleotides outside the gene matches: 5. Germline V CDR1 and CDR2: SGHRS, YFSETQ. The CDR3 length is 14 residues. The origin of this receptor is a man younger than 35 in good health. Some clones in this sample may be carry-over from other donors' samples. Sequences were obtained from naive CD4+ T cells from PBMCs. Subset described: CD45RA+ positively selected. The chain joins TRBV5-1 to TRBJ1-4; 7 bases align to TRBD1. CDR3 loop: CASSSTGWDEKLFF. The CDR3 DNA is TGCGCCAGCAGCTCGACAGGGTGGGATGAAAAACTGTTTTTT.